The clone carrying this T cell receptor (beta chain) was seen more than once but under ten times. Deletions cut 5 bases from V and 1 base from J, with 15 bases between. The germline gives CDR1 SGHTA, CDR2 FQGNSA. The CDR3 contains 16 residues. The use of a sample-barcoded 5' primer and a J-beta primer mix characterized a second PCR of about 7 to 12 cycles. Per sample, CDR3-containing paired-end reads numbered at least 3 million. TCRdb re-derived calls from the 5' RACE reads in MiXCR, one entry per CDR3 protein. The table records over 1,500,000 distinct CDR3 sequences, around half of them present only once. This sample is part of a study of blood T cells in healthy people across ages.

The chain couples TRBV7-2 to TRBJ1-5, with D tentatively TRBD1 (6 bases). Sequenced material: blood. This sequence originates from a woman in her 40s in good health. The CDR3: CASSTARGASNQPQHF. CDR3 nucleotides: TGTGCCAGCAGCACGGCACGGGGGGCCAGCAATCAGCCCCAGCATTTT. Full variable domain (missing parts from reference TRBV7-2 and TRBJ1-5): GAGVSQSPSNKVTEKGKDVELRCDPISGHTALYWYRQSLGQGLEFLIYFQGNSAPDKSGLPSDRFSAERTGGSVSTLTIQRTQQEDSAVYLCASSTARGASNQPQHFGDGTRLSIL.